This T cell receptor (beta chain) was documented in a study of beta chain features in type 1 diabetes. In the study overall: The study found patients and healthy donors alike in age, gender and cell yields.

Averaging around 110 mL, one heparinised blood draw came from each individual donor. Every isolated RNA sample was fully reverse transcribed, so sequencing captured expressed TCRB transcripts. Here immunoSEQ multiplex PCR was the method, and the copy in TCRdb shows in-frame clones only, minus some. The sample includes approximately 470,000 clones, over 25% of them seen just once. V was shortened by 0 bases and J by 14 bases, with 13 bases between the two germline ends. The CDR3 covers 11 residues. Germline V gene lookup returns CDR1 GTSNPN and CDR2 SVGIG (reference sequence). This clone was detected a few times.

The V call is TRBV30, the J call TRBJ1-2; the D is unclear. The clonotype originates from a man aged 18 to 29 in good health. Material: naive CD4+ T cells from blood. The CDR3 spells CAWSVRAVATF. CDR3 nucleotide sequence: TGTGCCTGGAGTGTACGAGCAGTGGCAACCTTC.